The clone carrying this TCR beta chain came up once. Under the authors' procedure: By means of reference gene primer amplification, nucleated cell counts were estimated. This table comes from immunoSEQ multiplex PCR, and its TCRdb copy is limited to in-frame clones, with some not included. The V and J calls and clone size come from that table; D and trimming were worked out from the DNA. The sample contains a few hundred thousand clones, roughly 90% of which appear only once. The CDR3 is 15 amino acids. Germline loops: CDR1 SEHNR, CDR2 FQNEAQ (reference sequence). V lost 7 bases, J lost 0 bases, and 15 bases lay in between. The data were taken from a study of blood T cell repertoires in COVID-19.

The sample was peripheral blood. This TCR was recovered from a man younger than 35 who had recovered from COVID-19. The chain couples TRBV7-9 to TRBJ1-1, with D perhaps matching TRBD1 (6 bases). The CDR3 reads CASTLNREMNTEAFF. CDR3 sequence (DNA): TGTGCCAGCACCCTAAACAGGGAGATGAACACTGAAGCTTTCTTT.